What follows are 32 T cell receptor beta chains derived from one specimen sequenced in a study. TCRdb independently ran MiXCR on the 5' RACE reads; one entry per CDR3 protein. The sample holds 7,500 to 10,000 distinct CDR3 sequences, approximately 25% seen once. Cells sorted as Tregs were CD4+, CD25+ and CD127-/low. The sequenced material came from Tregs sorted from blood. Every receptor here comes from a female donor with breast cancer.

A note on this clonotype: This CDR3 is missing its conserved last phenylalanine or tryptophan, likely due to a read error. The chain carries TRBV4-1 and TRBJ2-7; 7 bases map to TRBD1. J was trimmed by 3 bases and V by 3 bases; bases with no gene match: 5. The CDR3 totals 14 residues. Per the germline V gene, CDR1 is MGHRA and CDR2 is YSYEKL. The CDR3 DNA follows: TGCGCCAGCAGCCAGGACAGGACTTTCTACGAGCAGTACCTC. This encodes CASSQDRTFYEQYL.

This clonotype is labeled medium-sized. No conserved phenylalanine or tryptophan ends this CDR3, so it is likely a read error. The rearrangement uses TRBV15 and TRBJ2-5; D tentatively fits TRBD1 or TRBD2 (5 bases each). With 5 bases removed from V and 4 bases from J, the gap between germline ends came to 20 bases. The CDR3 is 16 amino acids. Germline values: CDR1 LNHNV, CDR2 YYDKDF (reference sequence). The chain's CDR3 is CATSARGPRWGETQYL. CDR3 coding DNA: TGTGCCACCAGCGCTCGGGGCCCACGGTGGGGAGAGACCCAGTACCTC.

V is TRBV7-9 and J is TRBJ2-7; a weak D match, TRBD1 (6 bases). Trimming pared 4 bases from V and 7 bases from J, leaving 8 bases between. The CDR3 is 11 amino acids. Germline lookup yields CDR1 SEHNR and CDR2 FQNEAQ (reference sequence). CDR3 in DNA: TGTGCCAGCAGCTCCGGGACAGAGCAGTACTTC. Protein sequence: CASSSGTEQYF. The full variable domain, completed using reference TRBV7-9 and TRBJ2-7, is DTGVSQNPRHKITKRGQNVTFRCDPISEHNRLYWYRQTLGQGPEFLTYFQNEAQLEKSRLLSDRFSAERPKGSFSTLEIQRTEQGDSAMYLCASSSGTEQYFGPGTRLTVT.

V usage is TRBV18 and J usage is TRBJ2-7; 7 bases are shared with TRBD2. The CDR3 totals 16 residues. Germline assignment: CDR1 KGHSH and CDR2 LQKENI. Trimming at V came to 3 bases and at J to 4 bases, leaving 12 bases not matched to a gene. CDR3 sequence: CASSPATSAISYEQYF. CDR3 nucleotide sequence: TGTGCCAGCTCACCGGCAACTAGCGCAATCTCTTACGAGCAGTACTTC.

Judged by abundance, this clonotype is medium-sized. The chain has TRBV7-9 and TRBJ1-5; D is undetermined. The CDR3 totals 15 residues. Germline V gene lookup returns CDR1 SEHNR and CDR2 FQNEAQ (reference sequence). V was shortened by 1 base and J by 1 base, with 8 bases between the two germline ends. CDR3 DNA: TGTGCCAGCAGCTTAGAGGGCAGGAGCAATCAGCCCCAGCATTTT. It codes for CASSLEGRSNQPQHF.

This clonotype is medium-sized. The chain combines TRBV5-6 with TRBJ2-3; 9 bases are shared with TRBD1. The CDR3 length is 16 residues. V was clipped by 1 base and J by 4 bases; unmatched bases: 7. Germline V gene data show CDR1 as SGHDT and CDR2 as YYEEEE. The CDR3: CASSLFGTGISDTQYF. CDR3 bases: TGTGCCAGCAGCTTGTTTGGGACAGGGATCTCAGATACGCAGTATTTT.

This clonotype was recorded many times. This chain uses TRBV6-2 or TRBV6-3 with TRBJ2-7; the D is unclear. The V end was cut by 2 bases, the J end by 7 bases, with 30 bases between. This CDR3 spans 19 amino acids. Germline lookup yields CDR1 MNHEY and CDR2 SVGEGT. In DNA, the CDR3 is TGTGCCAGCAGTTACCTAAAGCCGGTTGAGCTGAGTATGGCGGTTGAGCAGTACTTC. Amino acids: CASSYLKPVELSMAVEQYF.

A note on this clonotype: In this CDR3 the conserved last residue, phenylalanine or tryptophan, is missing, so a read error is likely. The DNA is left out, because the CDR3 cannot be placed on it with certainty; the CDR3 is given as TCRdb lists it. This chain joins TRBV12-3 or TRBV12-4 and TRBJ2-1; the listed D gene, TRBD1, was not tested against the DNA. Including both end residues, the CDR3 is 18 amino acids long. CDR3 amino acids: CASSPHSRAGGIGNEQSL.

In its sample, this clonotype was seen many times. J is TRBJ1-2 and V is TRBV28; D remains ambiguous. Per the germline V gene, CDR1 is MDHEN and CDR2 is SYDVKM. The length of the CDR3 is 17 residues. Trimming took off 3 bases at V and 2 bases at J, with 19 bases between the two ends. The DNA of the CDR3 is TGTGCCAGCAGTTTCACCGGGAGCGAGGGAGGGAACTATGGCTACACCTTC. The encoded protein is CASSFTGSEGGNYGYTF.

As to this clonotype: Germline and junction disagree at one end, which may indicate a read error. J is TRBJ2-1 and V is TRBV20-1; TRBD2 aligns across 9 bases. Germline values: CDR1 DFQATT, CDR2 SNEGSKA (reference sequence). CDR3 length equals 16 residues. Written as DNA, the CDR3 is TGCAGTGCTAGAGATGTGGCTAGCGGGGTCTACAATGTGCAGTTCTTC. Encoded protein: CSARDVASGVYNVQFF.

This clonotype is medium-sized within its sample. In nucleotides, the CDR3 is TGTGCCAGCAGTCCCCTGGGTGGTATCGGACAGGGATACGAGCAGTACTTC. It codes for CASSPLGGIGQGYEQYF. The J gene is TRBJ2-7, the V gene TRBV6-5; 8 bases map to TRBD1. The CDR3 totals 17 residues. V dropped 5 bases and J dropped 4; count of bases not matched to a gene: 16. The germline V gene has CDR1 MNHEY and CDR2 SVGAGI.

By its share, this clonotype is medium-sized. The chain recombines TRBV10-2 with TRBJ1-5; no definite D call. CDR3 length: 14 amino acids. Trimming removed 7 bases at V and 2 bases at J, with 12 bases between. Germline CDR1 and CDR2: WSHSY and SAAADI. The CDR3 sequence is CASMVGKGNQPQHF. The CDR3 DNA sequence: TGCGCCAGCATGGTCGGGAAAGGCAATCAGCCCCAGCATTTT.

This clonotype was recorded at least ten times. J is TRBJ1-2 and V is TRBV20-1; TRBD1 matches at 8 bases. Trimming at V came to 5 bases and at J to 2 bases, leaving 7 bases not matched to a gene. Germline CDR1 reads DFQATT; CDR2 reads SNEGSKA (reference sequence). This CDR3 comprises 14 residues. The CDR3 is CSAFLRQGNYGYTF. CDR3 coding DNA: TGCAGTGCTTTTCTCCGACAGGGGAACTATGGCTACACCTTC.

This rearrangement joins TRBV9 to TRBJ2-5; no definite D call. V was shortened by 4 bases and J by 2 bases, with 12 bases between the two germline ends. Per the germline V gene, CDR1 is SGDLS and CDR2 is YYNGEE. The CDR3 loop spans 14 amino acids. The CDR3 nucleotides read TGTGCCAGCAGCCTGTCGGCCTGGCAAGAGACCCAGTACTTC. This sequence encodes CASSLSAWQETQYF.

This clonotype showed up many times. The chain carries TRBV14 and TRBJ2-1; D is perhaps TRBD1 (7 bases). Germline V gene lookup returns CDR1 SGHDN and CDR2 FVKESK. This CDR3 spans 15 amino acids. The germline V and J ends were trimmed by 4 bases and 5 bases, with 15 bases remaining between them. The CDR3: CASSRSPGGNNEQFF. The CDR3 DNA sequence: TGTGCCAGCAGCCGCTCGCCAGGGGGGAACAATGAGCAGTTCTTC.

By share, this clonotype counts as medium-sized (0.01 to 0.1%). The V gene is TRBV12-3 or TRBV12-4, the J gene TRBJ1-5, with D tentatively TRBD1 (5 bases). Trimming removed 5 bases at V and 0 bases at J, with 14 bases between. This CDR3 has 16 amino acids. CDR3 loop: CASSQAGPLSNQPQHF. The DNA for the CDR3 is TGTGCCAGCAGTCAAGCGGGGCCCCTTAGCAATCAGCCCCAGCATTTT.

About this clonotype: One junction end does not reproduce the germline sequence, and a read error may be involved. The CDR3 reads CASSKRTDTQCF. CDR3 nucleotide sequence: TGCGCCAGCAGCAAACGAACAGATACGCAGTGTTTT. The V call is TRBV5-1, the J call TRBJ2-3; D call uncertain. Germline V gene sequence: CDR1 SGHRS, CDR2 YFSETQ. This CDR3 spans 12 amino acids.

The chain recombines TRBV3-1 with TRBJ2-7; weak D call: TRBD2 (5 bases). The CDR3 spans 14 residues. In germline, CDR1 is LGHDT, CDR2 YNNKEL (reference sequence). The V gene lost 1 base and the J gene lost 1 base, with 8 bases spanning the gap. The CDR3 DNA follows: TGTGCCAGCAGCCAAGTTACTAGTTCCTACGAGCAGTACTTC. Its translation is CASSQVTSSYEQYF.

In its sample, this clonotype ranks as large (0.1 to 1%). The chain links TRBV20-1 to TRBJ2-2, with D perhaps matching TRBD2 (5 bases). The CDR3 spans 13 residues. Trimming removed 3 bases from V and 7 bases from J, with 12 bases in between. Per germline, CDR1 DFQATT and CDR2 SNEGSKA (reference sequence). The CDR3 coding sequence is TGCAGTGCTAGGGGCGGGTCCGGCGGGGAGCTGTTTTTT. This gives the protein CSARGGSGGELFF.

This clonotype was seen many times. The chain combines TRBV20-1 with TRBJ2-1; TRBD2 matches 7 bases. Germline V lookup: CDR1 DFQATT, CDR2 SNEGSKA (reference sequence). This CDR3 is 12 amino acids long. With V trimmed by 1 base and J by 10 bases, 4 bases remained unmatched. The CDR3 region has the DNA TGCAGTGCTAGAGTAGCTAGCGGAGAGCAGTTCTTC. This sequence encodes CSARVASGEQFF.

This clonotype is medium-sized within its sample. This chain uses TRBV5-1 with TRBJ2-2; TRBD2 matches at 11 bases. J was trimmed by 6 bases and V by 2 bases; bases with no gene match: 0. This CDR3 is 14 amino acids long. Germline values: CDR1 SGHRS, CDR2 YFSETQ. The CDR3 is CASSLLAGAGELFF. The CDR3 DNA is TGCGCCAGCAGCTTACTAGCGGGAGCCGGGGAGCTGTTTTTT.

The chain recombines TRBV20-1 with TRBJ2-2; a weak D match, TRBD2 (6 bases). Germline values: CDR1 DFQATT, CDR2 SNEGSKA (reference sequence). The CDR3 contains 16 residues. V was clipped by 5 bases and J by 4 bases, with 20 bases between them. The CDR3 is CSAGRPGSGSTGELFF. The CDR3 nucleotides read TGCAGTGCTGGGCGTCCCGGGAGTGGGAGCACCGGGGAGCTGTTTTTT.

This clonotype was detected many times. This chain joins TRBV7-3 and TRBJ2-4; either TRBD1 or TRBD2 may supply D (6 bases each). Germline CDR1 reads SGHTA; CDR2 reads FQGTGA. This CDR3 is built from 15 residues. The V and J ends lost 0 bases and 8 bases respectively, with 14 bases between them. The chain's CDR3 is CASSLTGAGGDIQYF. DNA of the CDR3: TGTGCCAGCAGCTTAACGGGGGCCGGGGGAGACATTCAGTACTTC.

By sample fraction, this clonotype is medium-sized. The chain combines TRBV7-9 with TRBJ2-7; 11 bases align to TRBD2. The germline V gene has CDR1 SEHNR and CDR2 FQNEAQ (reference sequence). Trimming cost V 4 bases and J 1 base; bases outside gene matches: 3. This CDR3 is built from 15 residues. CDR3: CASSSGTSGSYEQYF. The CDR3 DNA follows: TGTGCCAGCAGCTCAGGGACTAGCGGATCCTACGAGCAGTACTTC.

By proportion, this clonotype is medium-sized (0.01 to 0.1%). This chain links TRBV5-1 with TRBJ2-5; tentatively, D is TRBD1 (5 bases). V lost 1 base and J 1 base, leaving 8 bases between the germline ends. Germline V gene data show CDR1 as SGHRS and CDR2 as YFSETQ. The CDR3 totals 14 residues. The CDR3 nucleotides read TGCGCCAGCAGCTTGAATAGGGGCCAAGAGACCCAGTACTTC. Protein sequence: CASSLNRGQETQYF. The entire variable domain, with the rest obtained from reference TRBV5-1 and TRBJ2-5, is as follows: KAGVTQTPRYLIKTRGQQVTLSCSPISGHRSVSWYQQTPGQGLQFLFEYFSETQRNKGNFPGRFSGRQFSNSRSEMNVSTLELGDSALYLCASSLNRGQETQYFGPGTRLLVL.

This clonotype was observed once. Since a much larger clone is just one base distant, this may be a read error. V and J are TRBV7-2 and TRBJ2-1, with D possibly TRBD2 on 6 matching bases. Deletions cut 5 bases from V and 7 bases from J, with 15 bases between. Germline CDR1 SGHTA, CDR2 FQGNSA. The CDR3 sequence is 14 residues long. The CDR3 sequence: CASSLLARANEQFF. The CDR3 nucleotides are TGTGCCAGCAGCCTCCTAGCGCGAGCTAATGAGCAGTTCTTC.

This clonotype is termed medium-sized (0.01 to 0.1%). The chain couples TRBV5-1 to TRBJ2-6; the D is unclear. Germline V lookup: CDR1 SGHRS, CDR2 YFSETQ. The CDR3 runs to 16 residues. V gave up 1 base and J gave up 3 bases, with 11 bases separating them. CDR3 loop: CASSLRSGSGANVLTF. The CDR3 bases are TGCGCCAGCAGCTTGAGATCGGGTAGTGGGGCCAACGTCCTGACTTTC.

By share of the sample, this clonotype is medium-sized. CDR3 DNA sequence: TGTGCCAGCAGTGCTGGTGGAAACAATGAGCAGTTCTTC. Amino acids: CASSAGGNNEQFF. The rearrangement uses TRBV2 and TRBJ2-1; D remains unclear. The CDR3 consists of 13 residues. Per germline, CDR1 SNHLY and CDR2 FYNNEI. The germline V and J ends were trimmed by 4 bases and 5 bases, with 9 bases remaining between them.

Many counts were recorded for this clonotype. The CDR3 reads CSARARWQGHGYTF. The CDR3 DNA is TGCAGTGCTAGGGCCCGGTGGCAGGGCCATGGCTACACCTTC. The gene calls are TRBV20-1 and TRBJ1-2; maybe TRBD1 (5 bases). V lost 3 bases, J lost 6 bases, and 17 bases lay in between. The CDR3 contains 14 residues. Germline CDR1 and CDR2: DFQATT and SNEGSKA (reference sequence).

The chain carries TRBV5-1 and TRBJ1-1; TRBD1 aligns across 7 bases. V dropped 5 bases and J dropped 8; count of bases not matched to a gene: 6. Germline V lookup: CDR1 SGHRS, CDR2 YFSETQ. This CDR3 is 12 amino acids long. The CDR3: CASRQGNPEAFF. In nucleotides, the CDR3 is TGCGCCAGCAGACAGGGGAATCCAGAAGCTTTCTTT.

As to this clonotype: Because the CDR3's place on the DNA is in doubt, the DNA is left out and the CDR3 is given as listed by TCRdb. The rearrangement links TRBV27 to TRBJ2-7; the table's D call TRBD1 went unverified against the DNA. The CDR3 is 14 residues long, ends included. CDR1 is MNHEY, CDR2 SMNVEV, per germline (reference sequence). This CDR3 is CASSWGAGSHERYF.

This clonotype has a single count. In this CDR3 the conserved last residue, phenylalanine or tryptophan, is missing, so a read error is likely. The CDR3 sequence is CASSLRTGGSYEQYL. In nucleotides, the CDR3 is TGTGCCAGCAGTTTACGGACGGGAGGCTCCTACGAGCAGTACCTC. The chain has TRBV27 and TRBJ2-7; 7 positions match TRBD2. Germline CDR1 is MNHEY and CDR2 is SMNVEV (reference sequence). Germline trimming cut 2 bases from V and 0 bases from J; bases unmatched to any gene: 4. This CDR3 contains 15 residues.